This is a list of T cell receptor beta chains from one sample in a study of radiotherapy plus CTLA-4 blockade in lung cancer. Using immunoSEQ multiplex PCR, the repertoire was profiled, and TCRdb retains in-frame clones only, with some absent. Among some 50,000 clones listed, roughly four fifths were seen once. Sample: peripheral blood, taken from a patient treated with radiotherapy plus ipilimumab. The source is a human donor with non-small cell lung cancer whose response to radiotherapy plus ipilimumab could not be evaluated. Each CDR3 is given with its conserved first and last residue. The D gene is left open where the match is weak. Not all rows give a size; the values are once, few, many and, for expanded clones, a class.

d_gene	j_gene	v_gene	abundance	CDR3nt	CDR3aa
-	TRBJ1-5	TRBV10-1	-	TGCGCCAGCACACGGGAGGGCAATCAGCCCCAGCATTTT	CASTREGNQPQHF
-	TRBJ1-2	TRBV19	-	TGTGCCAGTACCGCCGGGGTCGGCTACACCTTC	CASTAGVGYTF
-	TRBJ1-6	TRBV15	once	TGTGCCACCAGCAGGGACAGTCATAATTCACCCCTCCACTTT	CATSRDSHNSPLHF
-	TRBJ1-3	TRBV28	-	TGTGCCAGCAGTAGGGTTGACCAGCCGGGAGGAAACACCATATATTTT	CASSRVDQPGGNTIYF
-	TRBJ2-3	TRBV19	-	TGTGCCAGTAGTCCTACGGGAAGCACAGATACGCAGTATTTT	CASSPTGSTDTQYF
-	TRBJ2-1	TRBV5-1	few	TGCGCCAGCAGCTTGTTCGTAGCGTACAATGAGCAGTTCTTC	CASSLFVAYNEQFF
TRBD2	TRBJ2-7	TRBV27	-	TGTGCCAGCAGTTCCCGACAGACTAGCGGGAGTCTATACGAGCAGTACTTC	CASSSRQTSGSLYEQYF
-	TRBJ2-3	TRBV4-1	-	TGCGCCAGCAGCCAAGTTGATATACTTAGCACAGATACGCAGTATTTT	CASSQVDILSTDTQYF
-	TRBJ1-2	TRBV7-9	-	TGTGCCAGCAGCTTCGAGGGGGTGAACACCTTC	CASSFEGVNTF
-	TRBJ1-2	TRBV5-4	-	TGTGCCAGCAGCCAGCCTGGACAGAACTATAGGGGCTACACCTTC	CASSQPGQNYRGYTF
TRBD1	TRBJ2-1	TRBV7-8	once	TGTGCCAGCAGCTCGACGGCTGGGACAGGGGTAGGGGATGAGCAGTTCTTC	CASSSTAGTGVGDEQFF
TRBD2	TRBJ2-7	TRBV7-2	-	TGTGCCAGCAGCACCCGGACTAGCGGGAGGTCCTACGAGCAGTACTTC	CASSTRTSGRSYEQYF
TRBD1	TRBJ1-3	TRBV7-2	-	TGTGCCAGCAGCTCCCGCAGACAGGGCTCTGGAAACACCATATATTTT	CASSSRRQGSGNTIYF
TRBD2	TRBJ2-1	TRBV30	-	TGTGCCTCTTCGAGGCGGGGGGCAACCTACAATGAGCAGTTCTTC	CASSRRGATYNEQFF
TRBD1	TRBJ1-2	TRBV4-1	-	TGCGCCAGCAGCCAATGGACAGGGGGCAGTGGCTACACCTTC	CASSQWTGGSGYTF
TRBD1	TRBJ2-3	TRBV7-2	-	TGTGCCAGCAGCGGGGACAGTGAGACAGATACGCAGTATTTT	CASSGDSETDTQYF
TRBD2	TRBJ2-7	TRBV4-3	-	TGCGCCAGCAGCGAGGGACTAGGCCACGAGCAGTACTTC	CASSEGLGHEQYF
TRBD1	TRBJ1-5	TRBV10-3	-	TGTGCCATCAGTGAGTTGGGGACAGGGGATTCTCAGCCCCAGCATTTT	CAISELGTGDSQPQHF
TRBD1	TRBJ1-5	TRBV28	-	TGTGCCAGCAGTTTGACAGGGCGGCGCAATCAGCCCCAGCATTTT	CASSLTGRRNQPQHF
-	TRBJ2-7	TRBV5-5	-	TGTGCCAGCAGCCTAACAGCCAGAGCTTACGAGCAGTACTTC	CASSLTARAYEQYF
TRBD1	TRBJ2-1	TRBV4-3	-	TGCGCCAGCAGCCCTTACGTACAGGGGGTTCCCTACAATGAGCAGTTCTTC	CASSPYVQGVPYNEQFF
-	TRBJ2-2	TRBV6-6	-	TGTGCCAGCAGTTCGAGGACCGGGGAGCTGTTTTTT	CASSSRTGELFF
TRBD2	TRBJ2-2	TRBV19	-	TGTGCCAGTAGTATGGTGGCGGGAGGGTATACCGGGGAGCTGTTTTTT	CASSMVAGGYTGELFF
-	TRBJ1-5	TRBV2	-	TGTGCCAGCAGTGAGGATCCGGGTCAGCCCCAGCATTTT	CASSEDPGQPQHF
TRBD1	TRBJ2-7	TRBV6-5	once	TGTGCCAGCTCCTATGACAGGGATTACGAGCAGTACTTC	CASSYDRDYEQYF
-	TRBJ1-1	TRBV7-6	once	TGTGCCAGCAGCTTGGGGGGGCACCTGAACACTGAAGCTTTCTTT	CASSLGGHLNTEAFF
-	TRBJ2-7	TRBV7-2	-	TGTGCCAGCAGCTTTGCTGCCACCTACGAGCAGTACTTC	CASSFAATYEQYF
-	TRBJ1-1	TRBV10-3	once	TGTGCCACCGAAGCGGGGGCGGACGCTGAAGCTTTCTTT	CATEAGADAEAFF
TRBD1	TRBJ2-5	TRBV15	-	TGTGCCACCAGCAGAGCTGGGACAGGGGTGGAGACCCAGTACTTC	CATSRAGTGVETQYF
TRBD1	TRBJ1-3	TRBV28	-	TGTGCCAGCCATCAGACAGGGCTTTCTGGAAACACCATATATTTT	CASHQTGLSGNTIYF
TRBD1	TRBJ1-1	TRBV11-2	-	TGTGCCAGCAGCCAGGGGACAGGGACCTTGAACACTGAAGCTTTCTTT	CASSQGTGTLNTEAFF